This T cell receptor beta chain was obtained from a study of blood T cell repertoires in COVID-19. Overall study: Italy, Spain and the United States were the sources of the convalescent and acute COVID-19 samples.

How the authors handled the data: Researchers report that nucleated cell counts were estimated from reference gene primer amplification. TCRdb's copy holds only in-frame clones and misses some; the assay was immunoSEQ multiplex PCR. Clone size and the V and J calls come from that table; the DNA yielded D and trimming. This sample has about 180,000 clones, with 75% to 90% found just once. The germline CDR1 and CDR2 sequences are SGHDT and YYEEEE. The CDR3 has 16 amino acids. Germline trimming cut 1 base from V and 1 base from J; bases unmatched to any gene: 5. This TCR came from a human donor with active or convalescent COVID-19. The donor label of this sample is uncertain. This chain uses TRBV5-6 with TRBJ1-3; 7 nucleotides match TRBD1. The source material was peripheral blood. In nucleotides, the CDR3 is TGTGCCAGCAGCTTGAGGGGGCTGAGGTCTGGAAACACCATATATTTT. Translating gives CASSLRGLRSGNTIYF.